These 13 T cell receptor beta chains were sequenced from one sample in a study of T cells in women clearing cervical HPV infection. Assay used: immunoSEQ multiplex PCR; TCRdb lists only in-frame clones, some missing. Its table records roughly 45,000 clones. The specimen sequenced was blood buffy coat. The receptors here all came from a woman between 18 and 69 years old with a cervical HPV16 infection that either progressed to CIN3+ or cleared (not recorded which).

Frequency places this clone as medium-sized. The CDR3 end is not reached by the read, which stops 3 residues before it; the germline J gene fills it in. The gene calls are TRBV2 and TRBJ1-3; D unresolved. The CDR3 extends over 16 amino acids. The V gene lost 1 base and the J gene lost 0 bases, with 10 bases spanning the gap. Germline CDR1 SNHLY, CDR2 FYNNEI. The CDR3 region is CASSEDPSTSGNTIYF. CDR3 DNA (partial): TGTGCCAGCAGTGAAGACCCATCTACCTCTGGAAACACC.

In regard to this clone: The read is 3 residues too short to cover the CDR3 end, so that end is filled in from the germline J gene. The chain joins TRBV10-3 to TRBJ2-3; D perhaps matches TRBD2 (6 bases). CDR3 length equals 18 residues. V was clipped by 0 bases and J by 0 bases, with 16 bases between them. The germline V gene has CDR1 ENHRY and CDR2 SYGVKD. CDR3 loop: CAISESGGTSTSTDTQYF. CDR3 bases read: TGTGCCATCAGTGAGTCGGGGGGTACGTCTACTAGCACAGATACG.

Concerning this clone itself: The read ends 3 residues early relative to the CDR3; the germline J gene fills the gap. The chain recombines TRBV2 with TRBJ2-1; 13 nucleotides match TRBD2. The CDR3 loop spans 15 amino acids. Trimming cost V 6 bases and J 9 bases; bases outside gene matches: 8. The germline V gene has CDR1 SNHLY and CDR2 FYNNEI. The chain's CDR3 is CASRDTSGGASEQFF. CDR3 DNA, as far as it was read: TGTGCCAGCAGGGACACTAGCGGGGGGGCCAGTGAG.

In regard to this clone: The read terminates 3 residues before the CDR3 end, so the remaining end is supplied by the germline J gene. The chain uses TRBV7-9 and TRBJ2-1; D unclear. V was trimmed by 2 bases and J by 6 bases, leaving 5 bases between them. This CDR3 is 12 amino acids long. Germline V CDR1 and CDR2: SEHNR, FQNEAQ (reference sequence). Partial CDR3 DNA: TGTGCCAGCAGCTTAAGCGTCAATGAG. Residues: CASSLSVNE. The entire CDR3 sequence reads CASSLSVNEQFF.

About this clone itself: One end of the junction is discordant with germline, which a read error may explain. The CDR3 extends 3 residues past the end of the read, so its final part is completed from the germline J gene. Other nucleotide sequences from this sample produce the same CDR3. The V gene is TRBV5-1, the J gene TRBJ1-3, with D possibly being TRBD1 (6 bases). Germline values: CDR1 SGHRS, CDR2 YFSETQ. CDR3 size: 15 residues. The CDR3 protein is CASSPRDIPGNTIYF. CDR3 DNA (partial): TGCGCCAGCAGCCCCCGGGACATTCCCGGAAACACA.

As to this clone: Sequencing ends 3 residues short of the CDR3 end; the germline J gene provides the rest. The V gene is TRBV7-9, the J gene TRBJ2-1, with D possibly TRBD2 on 6 matching bases. Per germline, CDR1 SEHNR and CDR2 FQNEAQ (reference sequence). Trimming left V 6 bases short and J 8 bases short, with 11 bases between. CDR3 size: 12 residues. The CDR3 DNA, read in part, is TGTGCCAGCAGATGGGGGGTTCATGAG. It translates to CASRWGVHE. The full CDR3 reads CASRWGVHEQFF.

Notes on this clone: Read sequence stops 3 residues before the CDR3 end, and the germline J gene provides the missing end. J is TRBJ1-2 and V is TRBV19; 8 bases align to TRBD1. This CDR3 has 15 residues. Per the germline V gene, CDR1 is LNHDA and CDR2 is SQIVND (reference sequence). CDR3 DNA, as far as it was read: TGTGCCAGTAGTTCAGACAGGGGCACCTACAATGAC. It translates to CASSSDRGTYND. The whole CDR3 is CASSSDRGTYNDYTF. Using reference TRBV19 and TRBJ1-2 for the parts outside the CDR3, the full variable domain is DGGITQSPKYLFRKEGQNVTLSCEQNLNHDAMYWYRQDPGQGLRLIYYSQIVNDFQKGDIAEGYSVSREKKESFPLTVTSAQKNPTAFYLCASSSDRGTYNDYTFGSGTRLTVV.

Remarks on this clone: The read terminates 3 residues ahead of where the CDR3 ends, so the germline J gene completes it. The J gene is TRBJ2-2, the V gene TRBV11-2; no firm D call. Trimming took off 0 bases at V and 7 bases at J, with 6 bases between the two ends. This CDR3 is 13 amino acids long. CDR1 and CDR2 from the germline V gene are SGHAT and FQNNGV. CDR3 DNA, as far as it was read: TGTGCCAGCAGCTTAGATGGGCTCGGGGAG. Its protein is CASSLDGLGE. The complete CDR3 reads CASSLDGLGELFF.

As for this clone: The CDR3 is cut off 3 residues early in the read; its end comes from the germline J gene. The chain couples TRBV10-3 to TRBJ2-5, with D possibly being TRBD2 (7 bases). Germline CDR1 ENHRY, CDR2 SYGVKD. V gave up 1 base and J gave up 1 base, with 13 bases separating them. The CDR3 is made up of 16 amino acids. The sequenced part of the CDR3 DNA is TGTGCCATCAGTGAGTTCAGGGGACTAACCCAAGAGACC. Residues: CAISEFRGLTQET. The whole CDR3 sequence is CAISEFRGLTQETQYF.

Worth noting for this clone: The DNA ends 3 residues before the CDR3 does, and the rest of the CDR3 is filled in from the germline J gene. J is TRBJ2-1 and V is TRBV5-1; the match to TRBD2 covers 9 bases. Germline CDR1 reads SGHRS; CDR2 reads YFSETQ. After removal of 8 bases from V and 7 bases from J, the junction contained 7 bases not matched to a gene. This CDR3 is 13 amino acids long. CDR3 protein: CASHIAGENEQFF. The covered CDR3 bases are TGCGCCAGTCACATAGCGGGGGAAAATGAG.

As concerns this clone: The read terminates 3 residues before the CDR3 end, so the remaining end is supplied by the germline J gene. The V and J genes are TRBV5-6 and TRBJ2-3, with D tentatively TRBD1 (5 bases). The germline CDR1 and CDR2 sequences are SGHDT and YYEEEE. V was shortened by 1 base and J by 3 bases, with 6 bases between the two germline ends. This CDR3 has 13 amino acids. CDR3 region: CASSLTGTDTQYF. The CDR3 bases that were read are TGTGCCAGCAGCTTGACAGGTACAGATACG. The full variable domain, with the rest looked up from reference TRBV5-6 and TRBJ2-3, is DAGVTQSPTHLIKTRGQQVTLRCSPKSGHDTVSWYQQALGQGPQFIFQYYEEEERQRGNFPDRFSGHQFPNYSSELNVNALLLGDSALYLCASSLTGTDTQYFGPGTRLTVL.

Points on this clone: Read coverage stops 3 residues before the CDR3 terminus; the germline J gene supplies the remainder. The chain joins TRBV7-9 to TRBJ1-2, with TRBD1 identical over 7 bases. The germline gives CDR1 SEHNR, CDR2 FQNEAQ (reference sequence). This CDR3 contains 13 residues. Germline trimming cut 5 bases from V and 4 bases from J; bases unmatched to any gene: 4. Here the CDR3 reads CASSTNRGYGYTF. CDR3 bases read: TGTGCCAGCAGCACGAACAGGGGCTATGGC.

Concerning this clone: The CDR3 goes on 3 residues after the read ends, and that part is filled in from the germline J gene. The chain has TRBV6-2 or TRBV6-3 and TRBJ1-6; 10 bases match TRBD1. Germline V gene data show CDR1 as MNHEY and CDR2 as SVGEGT. The CDR3 sequence is 14 residues long. V dropped 5 bases and J dropped 5; count of bases not matched to a gene: 0. The part of the CDR3 DNA that was read is TGTGCCAGCAGTGGGACAGGGGATAATTCACCC. Translation: CASSGTGDNSP. The entire CDR3 is CASSGTGDNSPLHF.